This TCR beta chain was recorded in a study of blood T cell repertoires in COVID-19. Study-level background: T cells, B-cell-depleted T cells, or PBMCs supplied cDNA or gDNA.

The assay was immunoSEQ multiplex PCR, and TCRdb's table has in-frame clones only and misses some. The repertoire holds some 300,000 clones, approximately 90% seen once, with roughly 6.9% in the top ten. From germline, CDR1 is MDHEN and CDR2 SYDVKM. The CDR3 contains 14 residues. V was clipped by 7 bases and J by 5 bases; unmatched bases: 10. Sequenced: peripheral blood. The gene calls are TRBV28 and TRBJ1-2; 7 bases fit TRBD1. The receptor comes from a woman aged 30 to 39 who had recovered from COVID-19. CDR3 nucleotide sequence: TGTGCCAGCACCGAACCGGGACAGTCATATGGCTACACCTTC. Encoded protein: CASTEPGQSYGYTF.